Shown below are 18 T cell receptor beta chains from a single sample sequenced in a study of blood T cell repertoires in COVID-19. Repertoires were generated with immunoSEQ multiplex PCR, while TCRdb's copy carries only in-frame clones and drops some. The repertoire holds about 100,000 clones, 80% seen once, with less than 35% in the top ten. Sequenced material: peripheral blood. These receptor sequences come from an older man with active or convalescent COVID-19.

The chain links TRBV28 to TRBJ1-1; 7 nucleotides align to TRBD1. Trimming at V came to 6 bases and at J to 6 bases, leaving 16 bases not matched to a gene. The CDR3 covers 16 residues. Germline V lookup: CDR1 MDHEN, CDR2 SYDVKM. CDR3 loop: CASSQAPQGRVAEAFF. Here the CDR3 DNA reads TGTGCCAGCAGCCAGGCCCCACAGGGGCGCGTCGCTGAAGCTTTCTTT.

CDR3: CASMDNSGKAYEQYF. DNA of the CDR3: TGTGCCAGCATGGATAATAGCGGGAAAGCCTACGAGCAGTACTTC. The V gene is TRBV7-9, the J gene TRBJ2-7; 8 nucleotides agree with TRBD2. Germline V lookup: CDR1 SEHNR, CDR2 FQNEAQ (reference sequence). Trimming took 7 bases from V and 2 from J; bases not matched to a gene: 10. The CDR3 sequence is 15 residues long. The full variable domain, in which reference TRBV7-9 and TRBJ2-7 provide the parts outside the CDR3, is DTGVSQNPRHKITKRGQNVTFRCDPISEHNRLYWYRQTLGQGPEFLTYFQNEAQLEKSRLLSDRFSAERPKGSFSTLEIQRTEQGDSAMYLCASMDNSGKAYEQYFGPGTRLTVT.

This sequence joins TRBV18 and TRBJ1-1, with 8 bases lining up with TRBD1. The CDR3 is made up of 15 amino acids. V lost 2 bases to trimming and J lost 2 bases; unmatched junction nucleotides: 4. The germline V gene has CDR1 KGHSH and CDR2 LQKENI. The CDR3: CASSPAGGINTEAFF. The CDR3 nucleotides read TGTGCCAGCTCACCAGCAGGGGGCATTAACACTGAAGCTTTCTTT.

The chain is built from TRBV6-2 or TRBV6-3 and TRBJ1-1, with D maybe TRBD1 (6 bases). CDR1 and CDR2 (germline): MNHEY, SVGEGT. The CDR3 covers 13 residues. With 6 bases removed from V and 4 bases from J, the gap between germline ends came to 12 bases. CDR3 residues: CASSLTGRTEAFF. In nucleotides, the CDR3 is TGTGCCAGCAGCCTCACAGGGCGCACTGAAGCTTTCTTT.

This chain joins TRBV6-6 and TRBJ1-2; 8 bases align to TRBD1. Germline V gives CDR1 MNHNY, CDR2 SVGAGI (reference sequence). The CDR3 is made up of 16 amino acids. The V gene end was trimmed by 5 bases and the J gene end by 2 bases; junction bases not matched to a gene: 10. The CDR3 region is CASSPPGQETNYGYTF. Written as DNA, the CDR3 is TGTGCCAGCAGTCCACCGGGACAGGAAACCAACTATGGCTACACCTTC.

The rearrangement links TRBV9 to TRBJ2-2; D might be TRBD1 (6 bases). This CDR3 comprises 16 residues. Looked up from germline, CDR1 is SGDLS and CDR2 is YYNGEE. The V end was cut by 0 bases, the J end by 7 bases, with 16 bases between. The CDR3 is CASSVDVQGFNGELFF. In DNA form, the CDR3 reads TGTGCCAGCAGCGTAGATGTTCAGGGGTTCAACGGGGAGCTGTTTTTT.

The chain joins TRBV19 to TRBJ1-1, with D tentatively TRBD1 (6 bases). Germline CDR1 LNHDA, CDR2 SQIVND (reference sequence). Trimming took 1 base from V and 3 from J, leaving 12 bases between them. This CDR3 is 15 amino acids long. In DNA, the CDR3 is TGTGCCAGTAGTATAGGTGCAGGGGCATACACTGAAGCTTTCTTT. Translation gives CASSIGAGAYTEAFF.

The chain joins TRBV4-3 to TRBJ1-5; maybe TRBD1 (5 bases). V lost 4 bases, J lost 6 bases, and 10 bases lay in between. The CDR3 totals 13 residues. Germline CDR1 LGHNA, CDR2 YSLEER. The CDR3 region is CASSRNQGQPQHF. As DNA, the CDR3 is TGCGCCAGCAGCCGAAATCAGGGTCAGCCCCAGCATTTT.

This clone was observed a single time. V gene TRBV11-2 combines with J gene TRBJ1-1, with unresolved D. The germline V gene encodes CDR1 SGHAT and CDR2 FQNNGV. The CDR3 length is 15 residues. Trimming took off 1 base at V and 4 bases at J, with 13 bases between the two ends. CDR3 sequence reads: CASSLVGSRGTEAFF. The CDR3 region has the DNA TGTGCCAGCAGCTTAGTTGGGAGTCGGGGCACTGAAGCTTTCTTT.

Here the CDR3 DNA reads TGTGCCAGCAGTTTTATAACCCGGGGGGCCAGGGGCGTTGAGCAGTACTTC. It yields the protein CASSFITRGARGVEQYF. V is TRBV27 and J is TRBJ2-7, with a weak D call TRBD2 (7 bases). V lost 3 bases to trimming and J lost 7 bases, with 25 bases between them. The CDR3 covers 17 residues. Germline loops: CDR1 MNHEY, CDR2 SMNVEV (reference sequence).

This clone turned up a few times. V and J are TRBV7-2 and TRBJ2-3, with D possibly TRBD1 on 6 matching bases. The germline V gene encodes CDR1 SGHTA and CDR2 FQGNSA. The CDR3 has 17 residues. V was pared by 0 bases and J by 2 bases, with 15 bases between. Written as DNA, the CDR3 is TGTGCCAGCAGCTTAGCGGGTGGCAGGGGCGTCACAGATACGCAGTATTTT. It encodes CASSLAGGRGVTDTQYF.

The CDR3 here is CASSLSGTGGSEAFF. CDR3 coding DNA: TGTGCCAGCAGCTTATCCGGGACAGGGGGTAGTGAAGCTTTCTTT. This sequence joins TRBV7-2 and TRBJ1-1; the match to TRBD1 covers 11 bases. CDR1 and CDR2 (germline): SGHTA, FQGNSA. The CDR3 covers 15 residues. V shed 2 bases and J 7 bases; nucleotides not matched to a gene: 6.

The chain recombines TRBV27 with TRBJ1-2; D ambiguous. Looked up from germline, CDR1 is MNHEY and CDR2 is SMNVEV (reference sequence). The CDR3 spans 14 residues. V lost 3 bases to trimming and J lost 0 bases, with 8 bases between them. The CDR3 loop is CASSLGGANYGYTF. CDR3 nucleotides: TGTGCCAGCAGTTTGGGCGGGGCTAACTATGGCTACACCTTC.

V and J are TRBV9 and TRBJ2-2; weak D call: TRBD2 (5 bases). Trimming took off 0 bases at V and 6 bases at J, with 15 bases between the two ends. The CDR3 runs to 16 residues. Germline assignment: CDR1 SGDLS and CDR2 YYNGEE. The CDR3: CASSVATEGMAGELFF. In DNA, the CDR3 is TGTGCCAGCAGCGTAGCTACTGAGGGCATGGCCGGGGAGCTGTTTTTT.

This rearrangement joins TRBV12-3 or TRBV12-4 to TRBJ2-7; D is perhaps TRBD1 (5 bases). Trimming took off 3 bases at V and 3 bases at J, with 9 bases between the two ends. This CDR3 has 13 amino acids. The CDR3 DNA is TGTGCCAGCAGTTTCAGGGAAAACTACGAGCAGTACTTC. This gives the protein CASSFRENYEQYF.

This clone was counted many times. The V and J genes are TRBV20-1 and TRBJ2-3; possible D gene TRBD1, 6 bases. From germline, CDR1 is DFQATT and CDR2 SNEGSKA (reference sequence). Between the trimmed V and J ends, which lost 3 bases and 1 base, there was a span of 17 bases. The CDR3 runs to 16 residues. CDR3 nucleotides: TGCAGTGCTAGTAATAAGGCAGGGGAAGGCACAGATACGCAGTATTTT. Its translation: CSASNKAGEGTDTQYF.

The chain is built from TRBV10-2 and TRBJ2-2; 12 bases are a match to TRBD2. CDR1 WSHSY and CDR2 SAAADI come from the germline V gene. CDR3 length: 16 amino acids. The V segment lost 2 bases and the J segment 6 bases; nucleotides outside the gene matches: 4. CDR3 in amino acids: CASSEAASGGAGELFF. The CDR3 nucleotides read TGCGCCAGCAGTGAGGCGGCTAGCGGGGGGGCCGGGGAGCTGTTTTTT.

This chain joins TRBV7-3 and TRBJ2-2; D is uncertain. Per germline, CDR1 SGHTA and CDR2 FQGTGA. The CDR3 covers 15 residues. Trimming took off 2 bases at V and 1 base at J, with 8 bases between the two ends. In nucleotides, the CDR3 is TGTGCCAGCAGCTTAGTAGCTCTGAACACCGGGGAGCTGTTTTTT. It translates to CASSLVALNTGELFF.